This TCR beta chain was sequenced in a study of T cells in Graves' hyperthyroidism and ophthalmopathy. What was amplified from RNA transcripts were TCR beta CDR3 regions. Carried out on the TCR CDR3, a first-round RT-PCR used the HTBI primer set. One entry per CDR3 protein, called by TCRdb with MiXCR from the multiplex PCR reads. Among over 700,000 distinct CDR3 sequences listed, 38% were seen once. General study results and limits: The model made its ophthalmopathy prediction, and onset followed a median approximately 6 months later. In the blood, most expanded thyroid clonotypes above 0.001 appeared as well. Separation of ophthalmopathy from stable hyperthyroidism was achieved by a 13 V-J model.

The germline gives CDR1 SGHTA, CDR2 FQGTGA. The V end lost 4 bases, the J end lost 2 bases, and 15 bases lay between the germline ends. The CDR3 runs 15 residues. For this clonotype: Antigen: not known.

This chain links TRBV7-3 with TRBJ2-7; maybe TRBD2 (6 bases). The receptor was isolated from a man between 18 and 29 years old with Graves' hyperthyroidism. Specimen: blood. CDR3 nucleotide sequence: TGTGCCAGCAGCTATAACCCTGGGGGGACCTACGAGCAGTACTTC. It encodes CASSYNPGGTYEQYF. The full variable domain, rest sourced from reference TRBV7-3 and TRBJ2-7, is GAGVSQTPSNKVTEKGKYVELRCDPISGHTALYWYRQSLGQGPEFLIYFQGTGAADDSGLPNDRFFAVRPEGSVSTLKIQRTERGDSAVYLCASSYNPGGTYEQYFGPGTRLTVT.